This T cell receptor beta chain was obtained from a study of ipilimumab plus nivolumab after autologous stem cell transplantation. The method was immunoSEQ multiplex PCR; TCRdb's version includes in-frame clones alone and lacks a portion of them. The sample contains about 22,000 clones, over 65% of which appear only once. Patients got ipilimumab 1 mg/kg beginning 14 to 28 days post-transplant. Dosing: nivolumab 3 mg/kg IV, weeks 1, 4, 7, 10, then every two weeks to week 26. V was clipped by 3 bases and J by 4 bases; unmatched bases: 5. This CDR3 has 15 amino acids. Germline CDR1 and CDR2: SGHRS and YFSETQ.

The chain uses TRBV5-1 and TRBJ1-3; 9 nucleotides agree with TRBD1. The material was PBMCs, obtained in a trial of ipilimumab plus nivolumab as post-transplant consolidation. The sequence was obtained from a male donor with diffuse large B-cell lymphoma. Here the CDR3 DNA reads TGCGCCAGCAGCTCGTCCGGGACAGGGGGAAACACCATATATTTT. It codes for CASSSSGTGGNTIYF. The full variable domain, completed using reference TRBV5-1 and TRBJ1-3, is KAGVTQTPRYLIKTRGQQVTLSCSPISGHRSVSWYQQTPGQGLQFLFEYFSETQRNKGNFPGRFSGRQFSNSRSEMNVSTLELGDSALYLCASSSSGTGGNTIYFGEGSWLTVV.